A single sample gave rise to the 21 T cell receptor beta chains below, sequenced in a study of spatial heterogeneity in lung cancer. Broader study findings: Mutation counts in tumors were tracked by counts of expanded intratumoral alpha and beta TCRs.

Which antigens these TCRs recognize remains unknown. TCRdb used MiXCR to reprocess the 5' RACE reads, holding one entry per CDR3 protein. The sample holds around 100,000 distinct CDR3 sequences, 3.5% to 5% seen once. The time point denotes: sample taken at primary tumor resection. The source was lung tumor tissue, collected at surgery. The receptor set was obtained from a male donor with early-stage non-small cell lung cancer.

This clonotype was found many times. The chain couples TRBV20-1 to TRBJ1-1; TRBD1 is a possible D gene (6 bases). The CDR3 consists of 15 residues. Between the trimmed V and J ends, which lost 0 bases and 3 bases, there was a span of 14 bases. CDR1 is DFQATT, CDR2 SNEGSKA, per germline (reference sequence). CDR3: CSARDQGIRYTEAFF. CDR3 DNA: TGCAGTGCTAGAGATCAGGGGATTAGGTACACTGAAGCTTTCTTT.

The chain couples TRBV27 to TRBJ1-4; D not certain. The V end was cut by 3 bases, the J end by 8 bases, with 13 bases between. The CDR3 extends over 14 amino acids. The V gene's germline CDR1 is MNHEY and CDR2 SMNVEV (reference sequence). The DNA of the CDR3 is TGTGCCAGCAGTTTGATACCGGGAGCGGAAAAACTGTTTTTT. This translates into CASSLIPGAEKLFF.

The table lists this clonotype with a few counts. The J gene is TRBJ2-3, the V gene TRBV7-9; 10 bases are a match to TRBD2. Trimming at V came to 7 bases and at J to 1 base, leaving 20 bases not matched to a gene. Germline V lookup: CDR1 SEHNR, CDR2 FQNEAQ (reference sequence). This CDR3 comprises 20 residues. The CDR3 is CASTGTPPFGTSVGTDTQYF. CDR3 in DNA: TGTGCCAGCACCGGGACCCCTCCGTTCGGGACTAGCGTGGGCACAGATACGCAGTATTTT. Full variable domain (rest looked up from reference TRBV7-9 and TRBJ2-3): DTGVSQNPRHKITKRGQNVTFRCDPISEHNRLYWYRQTLGQGPEFLTYFQNEAQLEKSRLLSDRFSAERPKGSFSTLEIQRTEQGDSAMYLCASTGTPPFGTSVGTDTQYFGPGTRLTVL.

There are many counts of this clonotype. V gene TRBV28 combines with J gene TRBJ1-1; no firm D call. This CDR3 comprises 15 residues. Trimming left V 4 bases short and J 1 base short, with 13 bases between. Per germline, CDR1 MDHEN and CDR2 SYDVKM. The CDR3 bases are TGTGCCAGCAGTTCCCACGCGGGAGGGAACACTGAAGCTTTCTTT. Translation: CASSSHAGGNTEAFF.

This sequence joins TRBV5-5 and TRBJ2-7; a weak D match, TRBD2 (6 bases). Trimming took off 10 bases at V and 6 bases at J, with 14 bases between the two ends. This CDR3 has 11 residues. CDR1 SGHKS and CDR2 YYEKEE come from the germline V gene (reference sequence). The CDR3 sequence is CAGGDSGEQYF. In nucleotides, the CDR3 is TGTGCCGGCGGGGACTCGGGCGAGCAGTACTTC.

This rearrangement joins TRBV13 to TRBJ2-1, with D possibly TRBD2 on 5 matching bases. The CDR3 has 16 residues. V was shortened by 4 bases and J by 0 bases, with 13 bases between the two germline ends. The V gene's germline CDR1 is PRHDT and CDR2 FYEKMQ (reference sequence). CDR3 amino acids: CASSSADWTSYNEQFF. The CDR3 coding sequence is TGTGCCAGCAGCTCCGCGGACTGGACCTCCTACAATGAGCAGTTCTTC.

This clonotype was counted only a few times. CDR3 in amino acids: CASSEGAGFLYEQYF. The DNA of the CDR3 is TGTGCCAGCAGTGAAGGGGCAGGGTTTCTCTACGAGCAGTACTTC. The rearrangement uses TRBV6-1 and TRBJ2-7; the D gene is possibly TRBD1 (5 bases). Germline values: CDR1 MNHNS, CDR2 SASEGT. There are 15 residues in the CDR3. V gave up 1 base and J gave up 3 bases, with 13 bases separating them.

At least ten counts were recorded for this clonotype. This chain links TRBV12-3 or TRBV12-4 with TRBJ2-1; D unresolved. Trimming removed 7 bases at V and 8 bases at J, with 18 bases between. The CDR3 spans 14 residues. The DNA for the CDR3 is TGTGCCAGCACCTCCCTCCTGCCGGCCCATGAGCAGTTCTTC. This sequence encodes CASTSLLPAHEQFF.

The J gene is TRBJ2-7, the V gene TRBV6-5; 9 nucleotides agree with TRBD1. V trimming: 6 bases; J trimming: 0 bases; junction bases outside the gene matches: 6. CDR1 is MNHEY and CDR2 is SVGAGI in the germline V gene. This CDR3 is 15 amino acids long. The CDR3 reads CASRRGQGRSYEQYF. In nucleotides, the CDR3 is TGTGCCAGCAGGCGGGGACAGGGCCGCTCCTACGAGCAGTACTTC.

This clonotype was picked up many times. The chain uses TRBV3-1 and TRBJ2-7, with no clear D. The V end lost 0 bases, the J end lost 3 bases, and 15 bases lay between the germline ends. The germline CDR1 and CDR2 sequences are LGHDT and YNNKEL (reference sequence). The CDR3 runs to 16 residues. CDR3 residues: CASSQDVQAPGYEQYF. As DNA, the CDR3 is TGTGCCAGCAGCCAAGATGTCCAGGCCCCAGGCTACGAGCAGTACTTC.

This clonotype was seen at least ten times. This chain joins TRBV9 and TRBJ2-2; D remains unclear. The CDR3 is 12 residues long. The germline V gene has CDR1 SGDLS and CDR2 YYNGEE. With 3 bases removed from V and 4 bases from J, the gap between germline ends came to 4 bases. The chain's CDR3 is CASSALTGELFF. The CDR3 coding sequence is TGTGCCAGCAGCGCCCTCACCGGGGAGCTGTTTTTT.

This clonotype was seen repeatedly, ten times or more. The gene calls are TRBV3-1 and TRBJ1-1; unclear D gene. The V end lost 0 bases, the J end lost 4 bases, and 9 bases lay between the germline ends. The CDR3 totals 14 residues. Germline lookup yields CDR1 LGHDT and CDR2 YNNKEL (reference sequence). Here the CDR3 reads CASSQDGVGTEAFF. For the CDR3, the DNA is TGTGCCAGCAGCCAAGATGGGGTGGGCACTGAAGCTTTCTTT.

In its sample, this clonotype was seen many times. Here the CDR3 reads CSARDLAGTYNEQFF. CDR3 DNA: TGCAGTGCTAGAGATTTAGCGGGGACCTACAATGAGCAGTTCTTC. J is TRBJ2-1 and V is TRBV20-1; 8 bases agree with TRBD2. The CDR3 covers 15 residues. CDR1 and CDR2 (germline): DFQATT, SNEGSKA (reference sequence). After removal of 0 bases from V and 2 bases from J, the junction contained 3 bases not matched to a gene.

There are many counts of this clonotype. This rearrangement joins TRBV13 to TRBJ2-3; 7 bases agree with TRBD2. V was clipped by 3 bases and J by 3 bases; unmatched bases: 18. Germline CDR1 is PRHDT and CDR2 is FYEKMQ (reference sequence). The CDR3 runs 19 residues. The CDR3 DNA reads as TGTGCCAGCAGCTTCAGCAAGTCGGTCGGGCTAGCGGAAACAGATACGCAGTATTTT. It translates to CASSFSKSVGLAETDTQYF.

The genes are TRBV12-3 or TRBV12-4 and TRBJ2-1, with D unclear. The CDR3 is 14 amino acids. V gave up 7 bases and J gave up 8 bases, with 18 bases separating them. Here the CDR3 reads CASTISLASDEQFF. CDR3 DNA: TGTGCCAGCACCATTAGTTTAGCAAGCGATGAGCAGTTCTTC.

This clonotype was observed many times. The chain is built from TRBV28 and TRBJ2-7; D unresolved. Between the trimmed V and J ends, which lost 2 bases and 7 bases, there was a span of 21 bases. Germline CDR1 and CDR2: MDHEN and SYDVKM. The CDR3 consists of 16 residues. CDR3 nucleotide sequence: TGTGCCAGCAGTTTAGTAGTGTCGGTCCTCCTGCGGGAGCAGTACTTC. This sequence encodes CASSLVVSVLLREQYF. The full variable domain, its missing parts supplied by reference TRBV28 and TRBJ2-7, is DVKVTQSSRYLVKRTGEKVFLECVQDMDHENMFWYRQDPGLGLRLIYFSYDVKMKEKGDIPEGYSVSREKKERFSLILESASTNQTSMYLCASSLVVSVLLREQYFGPGTRLTVT.

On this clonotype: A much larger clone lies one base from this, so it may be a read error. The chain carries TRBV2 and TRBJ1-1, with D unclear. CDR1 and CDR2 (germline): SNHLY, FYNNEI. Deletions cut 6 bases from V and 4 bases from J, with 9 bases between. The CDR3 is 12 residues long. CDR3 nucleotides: TGTGCCAGCAGGCGAAAGGGCACTGAAGCTTTCTTT. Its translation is CASRRKGTEAFF.

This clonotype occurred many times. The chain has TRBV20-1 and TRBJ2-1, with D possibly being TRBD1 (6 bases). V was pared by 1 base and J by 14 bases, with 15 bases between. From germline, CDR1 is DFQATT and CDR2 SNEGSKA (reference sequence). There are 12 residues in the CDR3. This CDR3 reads CSARGLGTKEFF. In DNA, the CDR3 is TGCAGTGCTAGAGGGTTGGGGACAAAGGAGTTCTTC.

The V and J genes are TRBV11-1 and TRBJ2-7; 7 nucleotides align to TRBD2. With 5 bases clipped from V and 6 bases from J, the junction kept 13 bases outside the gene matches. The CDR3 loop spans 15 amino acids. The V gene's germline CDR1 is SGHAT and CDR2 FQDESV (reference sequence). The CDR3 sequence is CASSDYLAAGFEQYF. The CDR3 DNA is TGTGCCAGCAGCGACTACCTAGCGGCAGGCTTCGAGCAGTACTTC. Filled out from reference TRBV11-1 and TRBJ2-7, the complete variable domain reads EAEVAQSPRYKITEKSQAVAFWCDPISGHATLYWYRQILGQGPELLVQFQDESVVDDSQLPKDRFSAERLKGVDSTLKIQPAELGDSAMYLCASSDYLAAGFEQYFGPGTRLTVT.

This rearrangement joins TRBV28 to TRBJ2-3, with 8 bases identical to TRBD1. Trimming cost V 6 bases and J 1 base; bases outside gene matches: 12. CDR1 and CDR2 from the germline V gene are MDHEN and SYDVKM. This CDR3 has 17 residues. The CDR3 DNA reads TGTGCCAGCAGCCCCGCAGGGGGCCGGGGCCGCACAGATACGCAGTATTTT. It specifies CASSPAGGRGRTDTQYF. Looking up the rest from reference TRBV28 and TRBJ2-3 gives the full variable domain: DVKVTQSSRYLVKRTGEKVFLECVQDMDHENMFWYRQDPGLGLRLIYFSYDVKMKEKGDIPEGYSVSREKKERFSLILESASTNQTSMYLCASSPAGGRGRTDTQYFGPGTRLTVL.

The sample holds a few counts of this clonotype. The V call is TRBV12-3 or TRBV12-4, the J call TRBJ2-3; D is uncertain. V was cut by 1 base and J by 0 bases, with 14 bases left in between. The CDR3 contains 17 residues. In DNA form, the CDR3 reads TGTGCCAGCAGTTTAGTGGTTACATTTACTAGCACAGATACGCAGTATTTT. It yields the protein CASSLVVTFTSTDTQYF.